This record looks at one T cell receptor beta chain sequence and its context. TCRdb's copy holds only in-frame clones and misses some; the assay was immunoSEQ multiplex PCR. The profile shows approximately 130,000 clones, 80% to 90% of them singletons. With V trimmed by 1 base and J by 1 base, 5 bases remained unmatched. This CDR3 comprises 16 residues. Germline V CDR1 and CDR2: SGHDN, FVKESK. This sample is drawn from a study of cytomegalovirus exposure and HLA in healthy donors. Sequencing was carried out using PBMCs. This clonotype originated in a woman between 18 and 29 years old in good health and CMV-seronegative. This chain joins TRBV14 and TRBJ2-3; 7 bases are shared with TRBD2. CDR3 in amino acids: CASSQASGTGTDTQYF. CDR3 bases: TGTGCCAGCAGCCAAGCAAGCGGGACGGGCACAGATACGCAGTATTTT.